Below, one TCR beta chain is given with its context. These data are taken from a study of blood T cell repertoires in COVID-19. Study-wide background: Italy, Spain and the United States were the sources of the convalescent and acute COVID-19 samples. The analysed material was cDNA or gDNA that came from T cells, B-cell-depleted T cells, or PBMCs.

Study processing details: Amplification of reference gene primers was used by the study to estimate nucleated cell counts. Generated by immunoSEQ multiplex PCR, the TCRdb table keeps only in-frame clones and is missing some. Clonal size and the V and J genes are those of that table, whereas D and trimming came from the DNA. The sample has some 200,000 clones, roughly four fifths seen once; the top ten hold roughly 5.5%. A Seattle source enrolled patients during active infection and followed them longitudinally. The sequenced sample was peripheral blood. The receptor comes from a woman aged 70-85 years with COVID-19, enrolled during active disease.

CDR3 in amino acids: CASSSQGGQPQHF. The CDR3 DNA sequence: TGTGCCAGCAGTTCACAGGGGGGTCAGCCCCAGCATTTT. The chain uses TRBV2 and TRBJ1-5, with 8 bases matching TRBD1. Germline V gene sequence: CDR1 SNHLY, CDR2 FYNNEI. V trimming: 5 bases; J trimming: 6 bases; junction bases outside the gene matches: 3. This CDR3 region has 13 residues.